This TCR beta chain was identified during a study of control samples from healthy donors and cancer patients. Profiling relied on immunoSEQ multiplex PCR, and the TCRdb table lists in-frame clones only, not all of them. Among tens of thousands of clones listed, approximately 83% were seen once. CDR1 is SGHAT, CDR2 FQNNGV, per germline. CDR3 length: 14 residues. The V end was cut by 2 bases, the J end by 7 bases, with 9 bases between. Sequencing input: PBMCs. The clonotype was recovered from a man between 60 and 75 years old with head and neck cancer. The chain uses TRBV11-2 and TRBJ1-6; no firm D call. The CDR3 is CASSLTRGNSPLHF. CDR3 DNA: TGTGCCAGCAGCTTAACAAGAGGGAATTCACCCCTCCACTTT.